The present T cell receptor beta chain was sequenced within a study of T cells in localized non-small cell lung cancer. Assay used: immunoSEQ multiplex PCR; TCRdb lists only in-frame clones, some missing. The repertoire has more than 20,000 clones, less than 90% of them found once; the top ten carry about 29%. Study observations and caveats: Exceeding tumor, uninvolved adjacent lung had the highest T cell clonality.

By share, this clone ranks as medium-sized. What it binds is not known. The CDR3 consists of 15 residues. V lost 6 bases and J lost 6; bases outside the gene matches: 10. Germline V gene lookup returns CDR1 MNHNS and CDR2 SASEGT. This receptor was obtained from a male donor aged 60 or over with stage I squamous cell lung carcinoma. The chain links TRBV6-1 to TRBJ2-1, with 8 bases aligning to TRBD2. Sequenced material: peripheral blood, taken before any cancer treatment. The CDR3 bases are TGTGCCAGCAGCGAATACGGGAGGGCCTCCAATGAGCAGTTCTTC. It encodes CASSEYGRASNEQFF.